The text below deals with one TCR beta chain. The antigen is not known. The data stem from a study of cytomegalovirus exposure and HLA in healthy donors. Study-level information: The platform used for the roughly 120 validation repertoires matched that of the 666 first-cohort repertoires, a later analysis reported. The study, taken as a whole, reports: 150 or so TCR beta chains were listed as cytomegalovirus-associated.

Germline CDR1 reads SGHRS; CDR2 reads YFSETQ. CDR3 size: 14 residues. V shed 3 bases and J 5 bases; nucleotides not matched to a gene: 4. The donors were part of the validation cohort of 120 subjects. That cohort was separate from the first cohort, which comprised 670 or so subjects. Clones were sequenced by immunoSEQ multiplex PCR, and TCRdb holds only the in-frame ones, with some missing. The table lists some 150,000 clones, approximately 90% of them singletons, with 0.55% to 0.8% in the top ten. This TCR was recovered from a man aged 18 to 35 in good health and CMV-seronegative. The chain is built from TRBV5-1 and TRBJ1-1; 10 nucleotides line up with TRBD1. The sequencing sample was made of PBMCs. The CDR3 nucleotides are TGCGCCAGCAGCTGGGGACAGGGGAGGACTGAAGCTTTCTTT. Translated: CASSWGQGRTEAFF. Supplemented by reference TRBV5-1 and TRBJ1-1, the full variable domain reads KAGVTQTPRYLIKTRGQQVTLSCSPISGHRSVSWYQQTPGQGLQFLFEYFSETQRNKGNFPGRFSGRQFSNSRSEMNVSTLELGDSALYLCASSWGQGRTEAFFGQGTRLTVV.